Below are 32 T cell receptor beta chains sequenced from a single sample in a study of cytotoxic CD8 clonotypes in ibrutinib-treated CLL. TCRdb keeps only in-frame clones here, not all; method: immunoSEQ multiplex PCR. This sample has about 130,000 clones, with around 80% found just once. This specimen consisted of PBMCs, obtained after 12 months of ibrutinib treatment. These TCRs come from a human donor with chronic lymphocytic leukemia.

This clone occurred a few times. The chain couples TRBV7-7 to TRBJ2-5; TRBD2 matches 10 bases. The V segment lost 3 bases and the J segment 2 bases; nucleotides outside the gene matches: 3. Per the germline V gene, CDR1 is SSHAT and CDR2 is FNYEAQ (reference sequence). The CDR3 is made up of 15 amino acids. This CDR3 reads CASSLGSGGQETQYF. DNA of the CDR3: TGTGCCAGCAGCTTGGGTAGCGGGGGGCAAGAGACCCAGTACTTC. The full variable domain, in which reference TRBV7-7 and TRBJ2-5 provide the parts outside the CDR3, is GAGVSQSPRYKVTKRGQDVTLRCDPISSHATLYWYQQALGQGPEFLTYFNYEAQPDKSGLPSDRFSAERPEGSISTLTIQRTEQRDSAMYRCASSLGSGGQETQYFGPGTRLLVL.

J is TRBJ2-5 and V is TRBV18, with TRBD1 identical over 9 bases. CDR3 length: 16 amino acids. Trimming took 6 bases from V and 2 from J; bases not matched to a gene: 10. Per germline, CDR1 KGHSH and CDR2 LQKENI. CDR3 in amino acids: CASSRTGADLQETQYF. The DNA for the CDR3 is TGTGCCAGCTCCAGGACAGGGGCTGATTTACAAGAGACCCAGTACTTC.

This clone was seen a handful of times. The V gene is TRBV19, the J gene TRBJ2-7; tentative D call: TRBD2 (5 bases). The CDR3 consists of 15 residues. CDR1 LNHDA and CDR2 SQIVND come from the germline V gene (reference sequence). Deletions cut 5 bases from V and 4 bases from J, with 18 bases between. The CDR3 is CASSLYSARGYEQYF. For the CDR3, the DNA is TGTGCCAGTAGTCTTTACAGCGCTCGCGGGTACGAGCAGTACTTC.

The chain combines TRBV7-9 with TRBJ2-7; D remains ambiguous. The CDR3 runs 14 residues. V gave up 6 bases and J gave up 0 bases, with 12 bases separating them. Germline V gene sequence: CDR1 SEHNR, CDR2 FQNEAQ (reference sequence). The CDR3 region is CASSNKYASYEQYF. The CDR3 DNA follows: TGTGCCAGCAGTAACAAGTACGCCTCCTACGAGCAGTACTTC.

The chain carries TRBV4-2 and TRBJ2-7, with 7 bases lining up with TRBD1. This CDR3 has 13 amino acids. Germline trimming cut 4 bases from V and 1 base from J; bases unmatched to any gene: 1. Looked up from germline, CDR1 is LGHNA and CDR2 is YNFKEQ. Written as DNA, the CDR3 is TGTGCCAGCAGCCCGACAGGGTCCTACGAGCAGTACTTC. Residues: CASSPTGSYEQYF.

The chain combines TRBV27 with TRBJ1-5; D uncertain. The ends were cut back, 2 bases at V and 5 bases at J, with 7 bases in the middle. The CDR3 covers 13 residues. CDR1 MNHEY and CDR2 SMNVEV come from the germline V gene (reference sequence). This CDR3 is CASSLGPYQPQHF. The CDR3 DNA follows: TGTGCCAGCAGTTTAGGACCTTATCAGCCCCAGCATTTT.

This chain joins TRBV19 and TRBJ2-7; D is perhaps TRBD1 (5 bases). This CDR3 comprises 15 residues. V was shortened by 3 bases and J by 5 bases, with 17 bases between the two germline ends. CDR1 is LNHDA and CDR2 is SQIVND in the germline V gene (reference sequence). The CDR3 coding sequence is TGTGCCAGTAGTATTGGTCAGGGTCCGTACCACGAGCAGTACTTC. Its protein product is CASSIGQGPYHEQYF.

J is TRBJ2-5 and V is TRBV6-1, with D possibly being TRBD2 (5 bases). CDR1 is MNHNS, CDR2 SASEGT, per germline. V shed 6 bases and J shed 5 bases, with 10 bases lying between them. The CDR3 is made up of 12 amino acids. CDR3 coding DNA: TGTGCCAGCAGATCGGAGGCGGAGACCCAGTACTTC. This encodes CASRSEAETQYF.

The chain recombines TRBV27 with TRBJ2-1, with 10 bases identical to TRBD2. Germline CDR1 is MNHEY and CDR2 is SMNVEV (reference sequence). This CDR3 is 15 amino acids long. Germline trimming cut 3 bases from V and 5 bases from J; bases unmatched to any gene: 4. The CDR3 DNA reads TGTGCCAGCAGTTTTGGACTAGCGGTTAACAATGAGCAGTTCTTC. Its translation: CASSFGLAVNNEQFF.

This clone was found a few times. The CDR3 DNA reads TGTGCCACCAGCACCGACTTCGGTTTAGGGGGGGCGGACACTGAAGCTTTCTTT. This codes for CATSTDFGLGGADTEAFF. The chain couples TRBV15 to TRBJ1-1; tentative D call: TRBD1 (6 bases). Trimming cost V 4 bases and J 3 bases, with 24 bases left between them. The germline CDR1 and CDR2 sequences are LNHNV and YYDKDF (reference sequence). The length of the CDR3 is 18 residues. Complete variable domain (other parts from reference TRBV15 and TRBJ1-1): DAMVIQNPRYQVTQFGKPVTLSCSQTLNHNVMYWYQQKSSQAPKLLFHYYDKDFNNEADTPDNFQSRRPNTSFCFLDIRSPGLGDTAMYLCATSTDFGLGGADTEAFFGQGTRLTVV.

The V and J genes are TRBV27 and TRBJ2-3; D is undetermined. The CDR3 is made up of 14 amino acids. Trimming shortened V by 2 bases and J by 6 bases, and 12 bases separated the two germline ends. CDR1 and CDR2 (germline): MNHEY, SMNVEV (reference sequence). The CDR3 nucleotides read TGTGCCAGCAGTTTAATGGGCCCAAGGGATACGCAGTATTTT. Encoded protein: CASSLMGPRDTQYF.

The gene calls are TRBV15 and TRBJ2-1; D may be TRBD2 (6 bases). CDR1 is LNHNV, CDR2 YYDKDF, per germline (reference sequence). V was shortened by 7 bases and J by 12 bases, with 22 bases between the two germline ends. The CDR3 loop spans 14 amino acids. CDR3 amino acids: CATNRELINGRQFF. The CDR3 DNA reads as TGTGCCACCAATCGGGAGCTCATAAACGGGAGGCAGTTCTTC.

As for this clone: The junction departs from germline at one end; a sequencing error may be responsible. The chain combines TRBV9 with TRBJ2-3, with 8 positions matching TRBD2. The CDR3 runs 16 residues. CDR1 and CDR2 (germline): SGDLS, YYNGEE. The CDR3 region is CASSVELGTSGDKQYF. The CDR3 bases are TGTGCCAGCAGCGTAGAACTCGGGACTAGTGGAGATAAGCAGTATTTT.

The chain carries TRBV4-2 and TRBJ2-2; possibly TRBD1 for D (5 bases). CDR1 is LGHNA and CDR2 is YNFKEQ in the germline V gene. V lost 0 bases and J lost 2, with 16 bases in between. The CDR3 runs to 18 residues. CDR3 in DNA: TGTGCCAGCAGCCAAGATATTCGCAGGGCAACCAACACCGGGGAGCTGTTTTTT. This translates into CASSQDIRRATNTGELFF.

This chain links TRBV19 with TRBJ2-5; the match to TRBD1 covers 8 bases. Trimming at V came to 9 bases and at J to 3 bases, leaving 12 bases not matched to a gene. Germline V CDR1 and CDR2: LNHDA, SQIVND (reference sequence). This CDR3 has 15 amino acids. CDR3: CASKSQGVFEETQYF. The CDR3 bases are TGTGCCAGCAAATCACAGGGGGTGTTCGAAGAGACCCAGTACTTC.

This clone was found a few times. The rearrangement joins TRBV27 to TRBJ1-2; 8 bases match TRBD1. The CDR3 covers 15 residues. With V trimmed by 6 bases and J by 0 bases, 6 bases remained unmatched. Germline assignment: CDR1 MNHEY and CDR2 SMNVEV (reference sequence). This CDR3 reads CASSKNRGTNYGYTF. DNA of the CDR3: TGTGCCAGCAGCAAGAACAGGGGGACTAACTATGGCTACACCTTC.

This chain uses TRBV7-8 with TRBJ2-3; 10 bases match TRBD2. The CDR3 contains 16 residues. Looked up from germline, CDR1 is SGHVS and CDR2 is FQNEAQ. V shed 1 base and J 2 bases; nucleotides not matched to a gene: 3. The CDR3 bases are TGTGCCAGCAGCTTAGGTACTAGCGGGACCACAGATACGCAGTATTTT. Residues: CASSLGTSGTTDTQYF.

This chain links TRBV6-1 with TRBJ1-5; D may be TRBD1 (6 bases). In germline, CDR1 is MNHNS, CDR2 SASEGT. Trimming took 7 bases from V and 2 from J, leaving 15 bases between them. The CDR3 extends over 15 amino acids. The CDR3 DNA follows: TGTGCCAGCAATCCATCCAGGGGAGGCAATCAGCCCCAGCATTTT. It yields the protein CASNPSRGGNQPQHF.

The V call is TRBV4-3, the J call TRBJ1-2; possibly TRBD1 for D (5 bases). Trimming stripped 1 base from V and 0 bases from J, with 9 bases between. Germline CDR1 LGHNA, CDR2 YSLEER. This CDR3 has 15 residues. CDR3: CASSQGVTANYGYTF. Here the CDR3 DNA reads TGCGCCAGCAGCCAAGGAGTGACAGCTAACTATGGCTACACCTTC.

The rearrangement uses TRBV7-3 and TRBJ2-7, with 12 bases identical to TRBD2. The CDR3 runs to 15 residues. From germline, CDR1 is SGHTA and CDR2 FQGTGA. With V trimmed by 2 bases and J by 5 bases, 4 bases remained unmatched. The DNA of the CDR3 is TGTGCCAGCAGCTTACTAGCGGGAGGGCTTGACGAGCAGTACTTC. This encodes CASSLLAGGLDEQYF.

The chain uses TRBV7-9 and TRBJ2-1, with D possibly TRBD1 on 6 matching bases. The CDR3 has 15 amino acids. CDR1 is SEHNR, CDR2 FQNEAQ, per germline (reference sequence). Trimming cost V 5 bases and J 0 bases, with 11 bases left between them. CDR3 DNA: TGTGCCAGCAGCCCCGGACAGATCTCCTACAATGAGCAGTTCTTC. This encodes CASSPGQISYNEQFF.

J is TRBJ2-7 and V is TRBV5-1, with D perhaps matching TRBD1 (6 bases). The CDR3 covers 15 residues. The germline V gene encodes CDR1 SGHRS and CDR2 YFSETQ. Deletions cut 3 bases from V and 0 bases from J, with 13 bases between. CDR3 in amino acids: CASSSEQGSSYEQYF. The CDR3 nucleotides are TGCGCCAGCAGCTCCGAACAGGGCAGCTCCTACGAGCAGTACTTC.

The chain is built from TRBV7-9 and TRBJ2-7; D gene unclear. V was shortened by 1 base and J by 3 bases, with 7 bases between the two germline ends. Germline V CDR1 and CDR2: SEHNR, FQNEAQ (reference sequence). This CDR3 is built from 13 residues. CDR3 in DNA: TGTGCCAGCAGCTTAGTCGCGGACTACGAGCAGTACTTC. Translation: CASSLVADYEQYF.

The chain carries TRBV7-3 and TRBJ2-1; TRBD2 matches 7 bases. The CDR3 runs 15 residues. Germline trimming cut 4 bases from V and 3 bases from J; bases unmatched to any gene: 6. The germline CDR1 and CDR2 sequences are SGHTA and FQGTGA. The CDR3 DNA is TGTGCCAGCAGCTCCCAAGCGGGGCTCTACAATGAGCAGTTCTTC. As protein: CASSSQAGLYNEQFF.

This clone was picked up one time. The rearrangement links TRBV28 to TRBJ2-7, with 7 positions matching TRBD1. V lost 4 bases and J lost 0; bases outside the gene matches: 9. The CDR3 runs 16 residues. Germline V gene data show CDR1 as MDHEN and CDR2 as SYDVKM. The CDR3 nucleotides are TGTGCCAGCAGTTCCCTTGGCAGGGGGAGCTCCTACGAGCAGTACTTC. It specifies CASSSLGRGSSYEQYF.

The chain links TRBV29-1 to TRBJ2-5; 8 nucleotides line up with TRBD1. CDR3 length: 15 amino acids. V gave up 1 base and J gave up 0 bases; unmatched junction bases: 4. Germline V gene sequence: CDR1 SQVTM, CDR2 ANQGSEA. For the CDR3, the DNA is TGCAGCGTTGAAGGCACAGGGGGATACCAAGAGACCCAGTACTTC. Residues: CSVEGTGGYQETQYF.

V gene TRBV4-3 combines with J gene TRBJ2-3; D gene unclear. Trimming took 0 bases from V and 9 from J, leaving 13 bases between them. This CDR3 has 14 amino acids. Per germline, CDR1 LGHNA and CDR2 YSLEER. The CDR3 protein is CASSQDEDHLTQYF. The CDR3 DNA follows: TGCGCCAGCAGCCAAGATGAGGACCACTTAACGCAGTATTTT.

In regard to this clone: An end of the junction differs from the germline gene, which may be a read error. CDR3 bases: TGTGCCAGCAGCCTAGAGGGGTTCGCCTACATTCCAGATACGCAGTATTTT. Translated: CASSLEGFAYIPDTQYF. The V and J genes are TRBV11-2 and TRBJ2-3; D might be TRBD1 or TRBD2, each matching 5 bases. Germline V gives CDR1 SGHAT, CDR2 FQNNGV. The CDR3 runs 17 residues. The variable domain in full, completed from reference TRBV11-2 and TRBJ2-3, reads EAGVAQSPRYKIIEKRQSVAFWCNPISGHATLYWYQQILGQGPKLLIQFQNNGVVDDSQLPKDRFSAERLKGVDSTLKIQPAKLEDSAVYLCASSLEGFAYIPDTQYFGPGTRLTVL.

J is TRBJ1-1 and V is TRBV13, with D unresolved. Trimming took 0 bases from V and 1 from J, leaving 6 bases between them. This CDR3 has 14 amino acids. Germline V gives CDR1 PRHDT, CDR2 FYEKMQ (reference sequence). CDR3: CASSLGYGNTEAFF. CDR3 in DNA: TGTGCCAGCAGCTTAGGCTACGGGAACACTGAAGCTTTCTTT.

This rearrangement joins TRBV7-9 to TRBJ2-3; TRBD2 might be the D (5 bases). Trimming took 5 bases from V and 4 from J, leaving 7 bases between them. This CDR3 comprises 12 residues. Germline-derived CDR1 and CDR2 are SEHNR and FQNEAQ (reference sequence). The CDR3 nucleotides read TGTGCCAGCAGCGCGGAGGCAGATACGCAGTATTTT. It specifies CASSAEADTQYF.

This clone was observed a few times. The chain recombines TRBV27 with TRBJ1-2; 7 bases are shared with TRBD1. CDR3 length: 15 residues. Germline V gene data show CDR1 as MNHEY and CDR2 as SMNVEV (reference sequence). V dropped 3 bases and J dropped 3; count of bases not matched to a gene: 7. CDR3 sequence (DNA): TGTGCCAGCAGTTTTTCGGGGGGACAGTACTATGGCTACACCTTC. Encoded protein: CASSFSGGQYYGYTF.

This chain uses TRBV15 with TRBJ2-5; D is possibly TRBD1 (5 bases). The CDR3 has 13 residues. The V end lost 4 bases, the J end lost 5 bases, and 11 bases lay between the germline ends. Germline V gives CDR1 LNHNV, CDR2 YYDKDF (reference sequence). The CDR3 loop reads CATSTRVGETQYF. The CDR3 coding sequence is TGTGCCACCAGCACCAGGGTGGGGGAGACCCAGTACTTC.